This T cell receptor (beta chain) was sequenced in a study of blood T cell repertoires in COVID-19. Libraries were prepared by immunoSEQ multiplex PCR; TCRdb keeps only in-frame clonotypes and omits some of them. Of approximately 280,000 clones listed, 87% are singletons. CDR1 and CDR2 (germline): SGHTA, FQGNSA. The V end lost 4 bases, the J end lost 6 bases, and 12 bases lay between the germline ends. The CDR3 runs 14 residues. The sample was PBMCs or T cells enriched from blood (not recorded which). The chain employs TRBV7-2 and TRBJ2-2; possibly TRBD2 for D (6 bases). The sequence was collected from a woman between 40 and 55 years old who had recovered from COVID-19. Written as DNA, the CDR3 is TGTGCCAGCAGCTACACCCCGGGAGCCGGGGAGCTGTTTTTT. Its translation: CASSYTPGAGELFF.